Sequencing of this T cell receptor (beta chain) was carried out in a study of cytomegalovirus exposure and HLA in healthy donors. The study's findings and limits: Presence/absence analyses treated sequencing depth as roughly uniform across donors. A further, later analysis showed that HLA-associated TCR beta chains (compared with equally common others) were more clonally expanded.

Every donor was a healthy person donating bone marrow. Although they were nominally healthy when sampled, donors likely had unrecorded immune exposures. Details on this clone: What it binds is unknown.

The PCR was carried out with 60 Vbeta primers and 13 Jbeta primers. The data were produced by immunoSEQ multiplex PCR, yet TCRdb's version contains in-frame clones alone and is incomplete. Among 70,000 to 85,000 clones listed, around 58% were seen once. After removal of 3 bases from V and 4 bases from J, the junction contained 7 bases not matched to a gene. Germline-derived CDR1 and CDR2 are MNHEY and SMNVEV (reference sequence). The CDR3 loop spans 16 amino acids. The chain links TRBV27 to TRBJ2-3; TRBD1 matches 10 bases. This receptor was taken from a man aged 30 to 39 in good health and CMV-seropositive. The sample was PBMCs. In nucleotides, the CDR3 is TGTGCCAGCAGTTTTACACCGGGACAGGGGCCAGATACGCAGTATTTT. This sequence encodes CASSFTPGQGPDTQYF.